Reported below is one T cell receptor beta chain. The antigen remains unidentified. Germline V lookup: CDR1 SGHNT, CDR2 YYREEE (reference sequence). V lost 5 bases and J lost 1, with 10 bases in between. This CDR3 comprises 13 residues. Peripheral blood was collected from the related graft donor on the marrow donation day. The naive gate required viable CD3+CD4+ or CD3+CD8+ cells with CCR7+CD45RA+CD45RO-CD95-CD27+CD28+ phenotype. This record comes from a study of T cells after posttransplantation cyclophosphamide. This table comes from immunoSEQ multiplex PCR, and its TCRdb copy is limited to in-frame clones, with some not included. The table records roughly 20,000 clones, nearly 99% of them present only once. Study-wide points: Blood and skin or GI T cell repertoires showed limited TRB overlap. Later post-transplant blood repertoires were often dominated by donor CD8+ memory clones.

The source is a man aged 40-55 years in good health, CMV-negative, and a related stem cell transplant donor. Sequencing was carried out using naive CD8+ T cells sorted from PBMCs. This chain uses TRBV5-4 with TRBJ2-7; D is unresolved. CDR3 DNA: TGTGCCAGCAGGGTCTCCGCGTCCTACGAGCAGTACTTC. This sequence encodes CASRVSASYEQYF.